This TCR beta chain emerged from a study of blood T cell repertoires in COVID-19. Overall study context: Italy, Spain and the United States were the sources of the convalescent and acute COVID-19 samples. From T cells, B-cell-depleted T cells, or PBMCs came the material, which was cDNA or gDNA.

Each participant's cohort was designated according to participant-reported clinical history. The CDR3 length is 12 residues. The germline V gene has CDR1 MNHEY and CDR2 SMNVEV (reference sequence). Method: immunoSEQ multiplex PCR; TCRdb's copy keeps in-frame clones and lacks some. The table records roughly 150,000 clones, approximately 87% of them present only once. This clonotype was sampled from a man aged 45-65 years in a cohort exposed to, infected with or recovered from COVID-19 (not recorded which). This chain uses TRBV27 with TRBJ1-5; D is possibly TRBD1 (5 bases). The sequenced material came from PBMCs or T cells enriched from blood (not recorded which). The CDR3 bases are TGTGCTAGCGGGGCAGGCATCCAGCCCCAGCATTTT. This codes for CASGAGIQPQHF.